Sequencing of this TCR beta chain was carried out in a study of shared clonotypes between healthy human individuals. Study context: The donor pool was made up of two women and a few men aged 18 to 49. Study-wide findings and caveats: It was the non-shared clonotypes that had lower generation probabilities than clonotypes shared by all four donors.

The germline gives CDR1 MNHNS, CDR2 SASEGT. The junction had 7 bases not matched to a gene; V was cut back by 6 bases and J by 2 bases. The CDR3 has 15 amino acids. Comments on this clone: Its antigen remains unidentified.

It was into CD45RA+ naive and CD45RA-negative memory subsets that the CD4+ cells were split. Sequencing was performed with immunoSEQ multiplex PCR; in TCRdb, only in-frame clones are kept and a portion is missing. The table shows over 2 million clones, with 85% to 95% occurring only once. This sequence was found in a man younger than 35 in good health. The chain joins TRBV6-1 to TRBJ2-1; TRBD2 matches at 7 bases. The material sequenced was naive CD4+ T cells sorted from blood. Noted subset: CD45RA+ positively selected. DNA of the CDR3: TGTGCCAGCAGGGGGGGACTATTTCCCTACAATGAGCAGTTCTTC. Translating it yields CASRGGLFPYNEQFF.